This TCR beta chain was documented in a study of blood T cell repertoires in COVID-19. This clone was recorded only once. This CDR3 is 14 amino acids long. V dropped 4 bases and J dropped 6 bases, with 12 bases sitting between them. Germline loops: CDR1 SGHAT, CDR2 FQNNGV. Data came from immunoSEQ multiplex PCR; TCRdb stores just in-frame clones and leaves some out. The table has 100,000 to 150,000 clones, approximately 85% seen once. Sequenced input: peripheral blood. This TCR came from an elderly woman with COVID-19, enrolled during active disease. The J gene is TRBJ2-2, the V gene TRBV11-2, with TRBD1 as a possible D gene (5 bases). The CDR3 spells CASSSQGFPGELFF. For the CDR3, the DNA is TGTGCCAGCAGCTCCCAGGGTTTCCCCGGGGAGCTGTTTTTT.